This T cell receptor (beta chain) came from a study of CXCR3-negative and CXCR3-positive naive CD8 T cells. Study results and caveats: Relative to CXCR3-negative naive cells, CXCR3-positive naive cells had more hydrophobic TRB CDR3s.

With UMI labels, 5' RACE was used to prepare the TRB cDNA libraries. From the 5' RACE reads, TCRdb lists one entry per CDR3 protein and no DNA. The sample table includes under 85,000 distinct CDR3 sequences. With regard to this clonotype: Its antigen is still unknown.

CDR1 and CDR2 from the germline V gene are MNHEY and SVGEGT. This CDR3 spans 14 amino acids. The TCR was taken from a human donor in good health. Some clones in this sample may be carry-over from other donors' samples. Specimen: naive CXCR3+ CD8+ T cells from blood. Subset meaning: CD45RO-CCR7+CD27+CD95- naive CD8+ T cells expressing CXCR3 (TNR3+). The J gene is TRBJ2-7, the V gene TRBV6-2 or TRBV6-3. CDR3 protein: CASTDHHPNYEQYF.